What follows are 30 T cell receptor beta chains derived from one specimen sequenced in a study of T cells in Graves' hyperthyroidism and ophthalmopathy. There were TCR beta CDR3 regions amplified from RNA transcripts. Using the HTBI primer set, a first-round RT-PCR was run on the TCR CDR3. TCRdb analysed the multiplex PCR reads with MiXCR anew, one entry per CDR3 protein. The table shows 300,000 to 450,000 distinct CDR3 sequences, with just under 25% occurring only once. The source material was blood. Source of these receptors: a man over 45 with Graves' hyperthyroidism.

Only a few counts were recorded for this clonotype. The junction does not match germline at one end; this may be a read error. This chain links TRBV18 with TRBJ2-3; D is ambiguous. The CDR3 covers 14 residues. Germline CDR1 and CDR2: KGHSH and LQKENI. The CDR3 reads CASSGPSGTDTRYF. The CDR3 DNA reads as TGTGCCAGCTCAGGCCCCTCTGGCACAGATACGCGGTATTTT.

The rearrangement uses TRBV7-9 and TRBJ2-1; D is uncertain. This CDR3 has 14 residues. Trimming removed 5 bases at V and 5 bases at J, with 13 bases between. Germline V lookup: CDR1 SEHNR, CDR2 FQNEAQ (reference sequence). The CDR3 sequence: CASSKTSTNNEQFF. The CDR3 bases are TGTGCCAGCAGCAAAACTTCTACAAACAATGAGCAGTTCTTC.

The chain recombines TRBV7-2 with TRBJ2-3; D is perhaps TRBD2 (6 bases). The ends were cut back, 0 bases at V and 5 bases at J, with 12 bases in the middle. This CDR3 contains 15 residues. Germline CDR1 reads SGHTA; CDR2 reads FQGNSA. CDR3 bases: TGTGCCAGCAGCTTAGCGGCGGGATTCGGAGATACGCAGTATTTT. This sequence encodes CASSLAAGFGDTQYF.

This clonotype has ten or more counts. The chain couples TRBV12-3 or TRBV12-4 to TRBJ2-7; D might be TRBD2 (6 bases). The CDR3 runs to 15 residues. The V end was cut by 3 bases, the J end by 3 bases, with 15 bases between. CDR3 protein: CASSFPGVADYEQYF. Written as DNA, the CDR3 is TGTGCCAGCAGTTTCCCCGGGGTAGCGGACTACGAGCAGTACTTC.

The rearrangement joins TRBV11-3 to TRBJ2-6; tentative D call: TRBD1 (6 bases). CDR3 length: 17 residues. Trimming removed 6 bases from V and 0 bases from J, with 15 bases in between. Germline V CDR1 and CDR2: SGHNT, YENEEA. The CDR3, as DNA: TGTGCCAGCAGGTCCGGGACACTTGGCTCTGGGGCCAACGTCCTGACTTTC. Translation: CASRSGTLGSGANVLTF. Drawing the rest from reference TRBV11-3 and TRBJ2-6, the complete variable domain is EAGVVQSPRYKIIEKKQPVAFWCNPISGHNTLYWYLQNLGQGPELLIRYENEEAVDDSQLPKDRFSAERLKGVDSTLKIQPAELGDSAVYLCASRSGTLGSGANVLTFGAGSRLTVL.

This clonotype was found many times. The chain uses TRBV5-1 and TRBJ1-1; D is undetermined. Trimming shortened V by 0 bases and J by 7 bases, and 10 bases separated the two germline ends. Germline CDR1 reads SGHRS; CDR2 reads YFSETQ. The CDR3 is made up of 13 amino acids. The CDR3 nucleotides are TGCGCCAGCAGCTTGGCTTGGGGAGTTGAAGCTTTCTTT. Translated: CASSLAWGVEAFF.

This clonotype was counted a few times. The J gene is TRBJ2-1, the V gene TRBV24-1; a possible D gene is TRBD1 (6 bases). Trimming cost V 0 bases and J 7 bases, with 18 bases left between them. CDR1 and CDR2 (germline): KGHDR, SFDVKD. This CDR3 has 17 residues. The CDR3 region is CATSDLTGVAGENEQFF. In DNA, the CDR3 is TGTGCCACCAGTGATTTGACTGGCGTGGCAGGGGAGAATGAGCAGTTCTTC.

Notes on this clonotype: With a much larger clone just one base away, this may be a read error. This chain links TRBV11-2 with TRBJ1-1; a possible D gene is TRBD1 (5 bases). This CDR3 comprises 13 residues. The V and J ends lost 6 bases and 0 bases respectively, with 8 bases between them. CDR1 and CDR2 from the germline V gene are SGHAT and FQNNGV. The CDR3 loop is CASRRGMNTEAFF. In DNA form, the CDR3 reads TGTGCCAGCAGACGGGGGATGAACACTGAAGCTTTCTTT. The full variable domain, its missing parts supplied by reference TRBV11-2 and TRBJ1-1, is EAGVAQSPRYKIIEKRQSVAFWCNPISGHATLYWYQQILGQGPKLLIQFQNNGVVDDSQLPKDRFSAERLKGVDSTLKIQPAKLEDSAVYLCASRRGMNTEAFFGQGTRLTVV.

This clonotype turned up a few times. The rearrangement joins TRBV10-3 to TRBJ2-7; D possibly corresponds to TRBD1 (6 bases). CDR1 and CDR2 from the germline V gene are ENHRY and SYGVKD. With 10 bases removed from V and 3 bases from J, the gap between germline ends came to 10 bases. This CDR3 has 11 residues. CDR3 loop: CATGQDYEQYF. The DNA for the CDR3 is TGTGCCACGGGACAAGACTACGAGCAGTACTTC.

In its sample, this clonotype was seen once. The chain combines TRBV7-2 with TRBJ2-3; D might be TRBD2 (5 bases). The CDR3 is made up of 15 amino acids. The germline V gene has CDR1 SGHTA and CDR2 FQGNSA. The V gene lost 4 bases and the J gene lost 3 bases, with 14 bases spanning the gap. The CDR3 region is CASSYSSPGTDTQYF. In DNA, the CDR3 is TGTGCCAGCAGCTACAGCTCTCCGGGGACAGATACGCAGTATTTT.

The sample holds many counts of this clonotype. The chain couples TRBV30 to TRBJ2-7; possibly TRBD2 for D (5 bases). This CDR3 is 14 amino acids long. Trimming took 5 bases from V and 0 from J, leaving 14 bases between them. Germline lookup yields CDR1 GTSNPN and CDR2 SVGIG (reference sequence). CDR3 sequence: CAWGGTRTSYEQYF. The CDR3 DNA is TGTGCCTGGGGAGGCACACGGACCTCCTACGAGCAGTACTTC.

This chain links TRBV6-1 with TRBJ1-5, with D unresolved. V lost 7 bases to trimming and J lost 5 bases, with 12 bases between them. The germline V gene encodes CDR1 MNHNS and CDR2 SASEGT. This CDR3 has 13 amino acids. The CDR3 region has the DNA TGTGCCAGCATCGACTTCGGAGATCAGCCCCAGCATTTT. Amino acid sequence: CASIDFGDQPQHF.

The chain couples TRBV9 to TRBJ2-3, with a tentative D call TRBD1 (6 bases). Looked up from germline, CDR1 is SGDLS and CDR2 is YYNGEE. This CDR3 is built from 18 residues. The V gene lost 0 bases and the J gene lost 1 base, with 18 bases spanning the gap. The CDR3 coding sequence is TGTGCCAGCAGCGTAGCCCAGGGGTTTCCTGGGGGCACAGATACGCAGTATTTT. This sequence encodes CASSVAQGFPGGTDTQYF.

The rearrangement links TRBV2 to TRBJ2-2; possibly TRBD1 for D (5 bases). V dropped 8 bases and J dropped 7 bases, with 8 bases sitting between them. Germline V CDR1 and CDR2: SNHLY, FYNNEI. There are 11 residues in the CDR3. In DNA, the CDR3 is TGTGCCAGCCAGGGTAGCGGGGAGCTGTTTTTT. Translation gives CASQGSGELFF.

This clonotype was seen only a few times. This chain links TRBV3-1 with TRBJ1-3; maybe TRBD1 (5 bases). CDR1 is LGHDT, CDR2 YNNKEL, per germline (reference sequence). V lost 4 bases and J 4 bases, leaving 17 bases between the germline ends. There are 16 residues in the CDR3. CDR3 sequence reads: CASSPVRGSKGNTIYF. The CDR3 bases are TGTGCCAGCAGCCCCGTACGGGGCAGCAAGGGAAACACCATATATTTT. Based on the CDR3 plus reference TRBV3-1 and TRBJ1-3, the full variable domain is DTAVSQTPKYLVTQMGNDKSIKCEQNLGHDTMYWYKQDSKKFLKIMFSYNNKELIINETVPNRFSPKSPDKAHLNLHINSLELGDSAVYFCASSPVRGSKGNTIYFGEGSWLTVV.

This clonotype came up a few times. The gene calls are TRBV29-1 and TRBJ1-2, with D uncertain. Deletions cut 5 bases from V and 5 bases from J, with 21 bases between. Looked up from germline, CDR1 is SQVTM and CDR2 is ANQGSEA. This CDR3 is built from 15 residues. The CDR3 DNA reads TGCAGCGTTATGAACGATCACTACGGACTATATGGCTACACCTTC. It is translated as CSVMNDHYGLYGYTF.

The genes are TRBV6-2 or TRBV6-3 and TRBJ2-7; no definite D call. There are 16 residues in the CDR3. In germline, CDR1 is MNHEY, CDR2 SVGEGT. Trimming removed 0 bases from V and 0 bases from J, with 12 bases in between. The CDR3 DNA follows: TGTGCCAGCAGTTACTCGATTAGACGCATCTCCTACGAGCAGTACTTC. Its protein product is CASSYSIRRISYEQYF.

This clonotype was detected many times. The CDR3: CASELGGAYTEAFF. The DNA for the CDR3 is TGTGCCAGCGAGTTGGGGGGGGCATATACTGAAGCTTTCTTT. V is TRBV2 and J is TRBJ1-1; weak D call: TRBD1 (6 bases). The CDR3 is made up of 14 amino acids. The V gene lost 8 bases and the J gene lost 5 bases, with 18 bases spanning the gap. CDR1 and CDR2 from the germline V gene are SNHLY and FYNNEI.

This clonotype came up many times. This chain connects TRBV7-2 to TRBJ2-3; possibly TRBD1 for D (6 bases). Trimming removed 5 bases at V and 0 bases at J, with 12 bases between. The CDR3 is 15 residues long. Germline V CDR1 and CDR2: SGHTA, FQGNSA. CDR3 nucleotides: TGTGCCAGCAGCGTACAGGGAACTAGCACAGATACGCAGTATTTT. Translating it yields CASSVQGTSTDTQYF.

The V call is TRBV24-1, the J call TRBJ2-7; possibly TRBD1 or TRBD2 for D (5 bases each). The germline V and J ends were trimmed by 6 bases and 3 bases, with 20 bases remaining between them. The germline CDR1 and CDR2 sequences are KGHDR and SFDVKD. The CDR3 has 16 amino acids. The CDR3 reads CATSYRTPGPNYEQYF. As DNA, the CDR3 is TGTGCCACCAGTTATCGGACCCCGGGACCCAACTACGAGCAGTACTTC.

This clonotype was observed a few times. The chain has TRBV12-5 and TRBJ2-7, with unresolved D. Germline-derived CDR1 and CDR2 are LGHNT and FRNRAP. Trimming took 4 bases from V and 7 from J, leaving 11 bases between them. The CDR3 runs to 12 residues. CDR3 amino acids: CASGYPLGEQYF. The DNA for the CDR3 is TGTGCTAGTGGTTACCCCTTAGGGGAGCAGTACTTC.

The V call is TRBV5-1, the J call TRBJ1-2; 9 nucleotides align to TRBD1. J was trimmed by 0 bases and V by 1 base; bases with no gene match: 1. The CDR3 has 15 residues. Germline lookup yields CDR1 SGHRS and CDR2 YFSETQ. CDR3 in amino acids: CASSLTGGSNYGYTF. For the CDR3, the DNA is TGCGCCAGCAGCTTGACAGGGGGCTCTAACTATGGCTACACCTTC.

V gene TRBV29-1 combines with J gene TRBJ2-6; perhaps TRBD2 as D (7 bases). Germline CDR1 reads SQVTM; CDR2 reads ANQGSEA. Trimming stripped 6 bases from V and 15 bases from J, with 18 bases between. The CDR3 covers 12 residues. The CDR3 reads CSVEDPRGGLTF. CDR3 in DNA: TGCAGCGTAGAGGACCCGAGGGGGGGCCTGACTTTC.

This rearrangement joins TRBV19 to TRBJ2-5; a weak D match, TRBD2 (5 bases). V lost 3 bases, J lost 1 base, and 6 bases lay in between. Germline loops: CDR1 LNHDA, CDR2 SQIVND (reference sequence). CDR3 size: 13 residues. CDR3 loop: CASSISVQETQYF. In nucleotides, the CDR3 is TGTGCCAGTAGTATTAGCGTCCAAGAGACCCAGTACTTC.

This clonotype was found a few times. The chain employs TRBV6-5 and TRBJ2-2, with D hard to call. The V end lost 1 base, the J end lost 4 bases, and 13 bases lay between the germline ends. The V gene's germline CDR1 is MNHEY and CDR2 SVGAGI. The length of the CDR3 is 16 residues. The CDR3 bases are TGTGCCAGCAGTTACTGGGCCGGATCGAGCACCGGGGAGCTGTTTTTT. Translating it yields CASSYWAGSSTGELFF.

The CDR3 is CATSRDPLAGATQYF. The CDR3 DNA reads as TGTGCCACCAGCAGAGATCCACTAGCGGGGGCGACCCAGTACTTC. The V call is TRBV15, the J call TRBJ2-5, with 11 bases matching TRBD2. Germline CDR1 reads LNHNV; CDR2 reads YYDKDF (reference sequence). This CDR3 has 15 amino acids. Germline trimming cut 0 bases from V and 7 bases from J; bases unmatched to any gene: 4.

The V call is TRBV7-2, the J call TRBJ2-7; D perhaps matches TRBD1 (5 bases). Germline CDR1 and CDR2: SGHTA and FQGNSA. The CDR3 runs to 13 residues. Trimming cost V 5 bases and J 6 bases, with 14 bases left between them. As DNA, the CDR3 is TGTGCCAGCAGCGCTCACCCAGGGTCCGAGCAGTACTTC. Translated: CASSAHPGSEQYF. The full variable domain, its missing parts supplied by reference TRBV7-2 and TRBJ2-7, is GAGVSQSPSNKVTEKGKDVELRCDPISGHTALYWYRQSLGQGLEFLIYFQGNSAPDKSGLPSDRFSAERTGGSVSTLTIQRTQQEDSAVYLCASSAHPGSEQYFGPGTRLTVT.

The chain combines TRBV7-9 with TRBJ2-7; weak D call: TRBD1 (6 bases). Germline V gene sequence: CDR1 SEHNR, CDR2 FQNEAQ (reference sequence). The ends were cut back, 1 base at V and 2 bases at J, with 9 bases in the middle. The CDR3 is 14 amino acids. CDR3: CASSLGGRPYEQYF. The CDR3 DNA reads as TGTGCCAGCAGCTTAGGGGGGCGGCCCTACGAGCAGTACTTC.

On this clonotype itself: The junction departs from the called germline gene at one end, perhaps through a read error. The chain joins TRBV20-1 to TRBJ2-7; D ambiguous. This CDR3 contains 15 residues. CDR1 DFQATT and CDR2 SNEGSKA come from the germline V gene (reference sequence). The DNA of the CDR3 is TGCAGTGCTAATGATGAGACGGTCCCGTCCTACGAGCAATACTTC. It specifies CSANDETVPSYEQYF.

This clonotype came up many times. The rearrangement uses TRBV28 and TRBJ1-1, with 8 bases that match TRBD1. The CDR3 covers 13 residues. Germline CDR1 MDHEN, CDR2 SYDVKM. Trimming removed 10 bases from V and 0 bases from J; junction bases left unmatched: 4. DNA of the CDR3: TGTGCCATCAACAGGGGGATGAACACTGAAGCTTTCTTT. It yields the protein CAINRGMNTEAFF.